This T cell receptor (beta chain) was sequenced during a study of T cell clones after liver transplantation. Study-level results: A larger donor-reactive than third-party decline suggested partial antigen-specific deletion.

As to this clone: The antigen remains undetermined.

With V trimmed by 4 bases and J by 3 bases, 10 bases remained unmatched. CDR1 SGDLS and CDR2 YYNGEE come from the germline V gene. The CDR3 loop spans 16 amino acids. Some clones are missing from TCRdb's copy, which holds only in-frame ones; the method was immunoSEQ multiplex PCR. Of some 60,000 clones listed, roughly two thirds are singletons. The source of this sequence is a human donor who received a liver transplant. The sample in question was CD4+ T cells from blood, obtained before liver transplant. V and J are TRBV9 and TRBJ2-3; 8 bases match TRBD1. The CDR3 sequence is CASSPTTGAITDTQYF. CDR3 nucleotides: TGTGCCAGCAGCCCAACGACAGGGGCGATTACAGATACGCAGTATTTT.